This record looks at one T cell receptor (beta chain) sequence and its context. Its specificity is not known. PCR primers comprised 60 Vbeta and 13 Jbeta primers. Sequenced by immunoSEQ multiplex PCR; TCRdb stores in-frame clones only, minus some. The data show about 70,000 clones, 60% to 65% seen once. CDR3 length equals 14 residues. Germline V CDR1 and CDR2: MGHDK, SYGVNS. The V and J ends lost 4 bases and 5 bases, in that order; junction bases with no gene match: 4. The data were obtained in a study of cytomegalovirus exposure and HLA in healthy donors. Study-level results: In terms of immune exposure information, only CMV serostatus was available. Highly shared sequence variants in one cluster were likely a sequencing artifact. Researchers reported in a later analysis that a missense DCLRE1C variant was tied to TCR beta V- and J-gene trimming.

Sequenced sample: PBMCs. The sequence was obtained from a young man in good health and CMV-seronegative. V is TRBV25-1 and J is TRBJ2-5, with 10 positions matching TRBD2. The CDR3 coding sequence is TGTGCCAGCAGTGGGGGACTAGCGAGGGAGACCCAGTACTTC. Protein sequence: CASSGGLARETQYF.